This TCR beta chain was identified during a study of T cells after yellow fever vaccination. Study overall: Preparing low-cell-number fractions relied on SMART-Seq v4 Ultra Low Input.

Study results and caveats: Subsequent to the booster, the majority of primary-vaccination clones reappeared (roughly 95% CD4, 88% CD8).

TCRdb re-called the 5' RACE reads through MiXCR, storing one row per CDR3 protein. Of 280,000 or so distinct CDR3 sequences listed, around 8.6% are singletons. A remark on this clonotype: Its target is not known.

This material consisted of CD4+ T cells sorted from PBMCs, taken 5 days after the yellow fever booster vaccination. The sequence came from a man between 18 and 35 years old who received the YFV17D yellow fever vaccine.

The CDR3 sequence: CSARMGQIYNEQFF. The CDR3, as DNA: TGCAGTGCTAGAATGGGACAAATCTACAATGAGCAGTTCTTC. The chain is built from TRBV20-1 and TRBJ2-1, with TRBD1 as a possible D gene (6 bases). Trimming removed 2 bases at V and 3 bases at J, with 11 bases between. There are 14 residues in the CDR3. Germline V gene sequence: CDR1 DFQATT, CDR2 SNEGSKA (reference sequence).